A single sample gave rise to the 7 T cell receptor beta chains below, sequenced in a study of high-grade serous ovarian cancer treatment subgroups. Tumor tissue was taken before any definitive surgery or chemotherapy was given. TCRdb's table, derived via immunoSEQ multiplex PCR, lists solely in-frame clones and lacks some. The data contain approximately 5,000 clones, 65% to 75% of them seen just once; the ten biggest clones take up 4.5% to 6.5%. The specimen was tumor tissue. Every receptor here comes from a human patient with high-grade serous ovarian cancer.

The rearrangement uses TRBV11-2 and TRBJ2-2; 8 bases agree with TRBD1. Trimming cost V 5 bases and J 5 bases; bases outside gene matches: 7. This CDR3 comprises 15 residues. Germline V gene sequence: CDR1 SGHAT, CDR2 FQNNGV. CDR3 in amino acids: CASSPSTGVTGELFF. The CDR3 coding sequence is TGTGCCAGCAGCCCATCGACAGGGGTTACCGGGGAGCTGTTTTTT.

The gene calls are TRBV30 and TRBJ2-7; 10 positions agree with TRBD1. This CDR3 has 15 amino acids. Germline lookup yields CDR1 GTSNPN and CDR2 SVGIG (reference sequence). V shed 0 bases, J shed 3 bases, and the junction held 5 bases outside the gene matches. CDR3 in amino acids: CAWSVSWTGGYEQYF. In DNA form, the CDR3 reads TGTGCCTGGAGTGTAAGCTGGACAGGGGGCTACGAGCAGTACTTC.

This chain links TRBV11-2 with TRBJ2-7; the match to TRBD2 covers 7 bases. Germline CDR1 and CDR2: SGHAT and FQNNGV. J lost 2 bases, V lost 5 bases, and 15 bases had no gene match. The CDR3 contains 17 residues. The chain's CDR3 is CASSPASGGDRAYEQYV. CDR3 in DNA: TGTGCCAGCAGCCCGGCGTCTGGGGGGGACCGAGCCTACGAGCAGTACGTC.

The chain couples TRBV6-5 to TRBJ1-2, with 7 bases fitting TRBD1. The germline V gene has CDR1 MNHEY and CDR2 SVGAGI. Unmatched junction bases numbered 3, after V lost 7 bases and J lost 4 bases. This CDR3 has 12 amino acids. Here the CDR3 reads CASTTGAYGYTF. CDR3 DNA: TGTGCCAGCACCACAGGGGCCTATGGCTACACCTTC.

The rearrangement links TRBV6-1 to TRBJ1-1, with a possible D match to TRBD1 (6 bases). V lost 6 bases and J lost 6, with 17 bases in between. The CDR3 contains 14 residues. CDR1 MNHNS and CDR2 SASEGT come from the germline V gene. The CDR3 protein is CASSKKGESAEAFF. The CDR3 DNA is TGTGCCAGCAGCAAAAAGGGGGAATCCGCTGAAGCTTTCTTT.

The V call is TRBV29-1, the J call TRBJ2-5, with TRBD2 as a possible D gene (5 bases). V lost 4 bases and J lost 5, with 11 bases in between. Germline CDR1 reads SQVTM; CDR2 reads ANQGSEA. The CDR3 runs to 12 residues. The CDR3 sequence is CSVGAGWETQYF. The DNA of the CDR3 is TGCAGCGTTGGGGCGGGTTGGGAGACCCAGTACTTC.

The chain combines TRBV6-6 with TRBJ1-1; D might be TRBD1 (6 bases). Per the germline V gene, CDR1 is MNHNY and CDR2 is SVGAGI (reference sequence). V lost 8 bases to trimming and J lost 0 bases, with 19 bases between them. This CDR3 has 16 amino acids. DNA for the CDR3: TGTGCCAGCTCTAGAACAGTCGGACAGTTGAACACTGAAGCTTTCTTT. As protein: CASSRTVGQLNTEAFF.